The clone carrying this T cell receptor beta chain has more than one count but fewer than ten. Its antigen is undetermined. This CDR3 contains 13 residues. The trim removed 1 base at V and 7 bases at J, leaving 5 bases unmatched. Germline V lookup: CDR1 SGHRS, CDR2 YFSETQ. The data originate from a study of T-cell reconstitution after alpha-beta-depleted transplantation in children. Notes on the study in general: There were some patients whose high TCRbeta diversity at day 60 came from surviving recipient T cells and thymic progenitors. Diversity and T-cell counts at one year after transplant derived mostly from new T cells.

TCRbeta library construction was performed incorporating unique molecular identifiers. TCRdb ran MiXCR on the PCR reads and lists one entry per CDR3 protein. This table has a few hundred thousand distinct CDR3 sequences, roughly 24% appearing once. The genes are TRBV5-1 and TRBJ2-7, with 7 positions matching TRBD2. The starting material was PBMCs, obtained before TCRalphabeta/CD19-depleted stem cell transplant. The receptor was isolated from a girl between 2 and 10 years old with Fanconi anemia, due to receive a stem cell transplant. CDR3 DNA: TGCGCCAGCAGCTTGATGTCCGGGAGGGAGCAGTACTTC. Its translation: CASSLMSGREQYF.